This TCR beta chain was documented in a study of T-cell memory formation after mild COVID-19 (dated by TCRdb to the early 2020s). About the investigation overall: TCR sequence clusters from the two donors were found to be largely donor specific. The cohort comprised two young, previously healthy adult volunteers, one female and one male. In a couple of donors, T-cell clones that expanded and contracted after mild COVID-19 were tracked by sequencing TCRalpha and TCRbeta repertoires over time. Study-wide conclusions, independent of this receptor: Contracting CD4+ clones appeared mostly in the CM and EM memory subsets, whereas CD8+ clones were enriched in EMRA. From day 15 to 85, contracting clones showed balanced CD4/CD8 phenotypes, whereas a second wave of clones that expanded from day 15 to 37 leaned towards CD4+. Whether the second-wave clones peaking on day 37 were SARS-CoV-2 specific was not confirmed. The study included only a couple of mild cases, and larger cohorts that include severe cases with pre-infection samples were judged to be necessary. Some responding clones were detected in pre-infection memory, which suggested that pre-existing cross-reactive memory T cells had joined the SARS-CoV-2 response.

This clonotype was seen only a few times. Its antigen is still unknown. Per-nucleotide qualities are absent, and no much larger clonotype sits a single base away. PBMCs were isolated by Ficoll-Paque density gradient centrifugation. The germline V gene sets CDR1 to SGHRS and CDR2 to YFSETQ. The CDR3 numbers 15 residues from cysteine through phenylalanine. The DNA shown is the 45-base CDR3, in frame from base 1. Trimming removed 1 base from V and 3 bases from J, leaving 8 bases between the germline ends. The listed sequencing device is Illumina NovaSeq 6000. TCRalpha and TCRbeta cDNA libraries were constructed by 5'RACE with constant-segment primers, with sample barcodes and unique molecular identifiers being introduced. RNA was extracted from every sample with Trizol reagent. Amplification of the libraries took two PCR steps, and the second step added a second sample barcode plus Illumina TruSeq adapters. Sequencing of the libraries was done on an Illumina NovaSeq, producing 2 x 150 bp paired-end reads. On the study's bioinformatics: Demultiplexing of reads and collapsing into UMI-guided consensus sequences were performed with migec v1.2.7. Using mixcr v2.1.11, UMI consensuses were aligned to TRA and TRB V and J templates and then assembled into clonotypes. Clonotypes were classified as expanded or contracted when called significant by both edgeR and NoisET, with noise models trained on biological replicates. For edgeR calls, the cutoffs were a false discovery rate-adjusted p below 0.01 and a log2 fold-change threshold of 1. PCA with hierarchical clustering of max-normalized trajectories of the 1000 most abundant clonotypes was used as exploratory dynamics analysis. The CD4 or CD8 phenotype of responding clones was assigned using the separately sequenced CD4+ and CD8+ repertoires. TCRdb cleaned the public reads at Q25 with fastp, built clones with MiXCR and kept in-frame beta chains. CDR3 protein sequences are deduplicated, and each keeps its most common genes and DNA. For this entry, the V and J calls and clone size follow TCRdb and not the study's own pipeline. This sample holds roughly 400,000 distinct CDR3 sequences; about 15% were observed only once. Together, the top ten hold approximately 21% of the sample.

The sample was PBMCs or a T cell subset sorted from them (not recorded which). The TCR originated in a man between 18 and 35 years old who had mild COVID-19 (a few samples of this study predate the infection). The sample titles of this study are shuffled in the database, so cell type and time point are left out; the donor was told from shared clones. The chain couples TRBV5-1 to TRBJ2-6, and the D gene may be TRBD2, 6 bases matching. The CDR3 is CASSLRGNGANVLTF. Read as DNA, the sequence is TGCGCCAGCAGCTTGCGCGGGAATGGGGCCAACGTCCTGACTTTC.